The entry below gives a single T cell receptor (beta chain) sequence along with its context. V lost 0 bases, J lost 6 bases, and 15 bases lay in between. The CDR3 runs to 16 residues. Germline-derived CDR1 and CDR2 are MNHEY and SVGEGT. These data originate in a study of control samples from healthy donors and cancer patients. The assay was immunoSEQ multiplex PCR, and TCRdb's table has in-frame clones only and misses some. Here the sample spans about 40,000 clones, 92% being singletons. Input material: blood. The receptor comes from a woman aged 45-60 years in good health. The rearrangement joins TRBV6-2 or TRBV6-3 to TRBJ1-5; D unclear. As DNA, the CDR3 is TGTGCCAGCAGTTACTCGATGTCGATAACCCCTCAGCCCCAGCATTTT. Protein: CASSYSMSITPQPQHF.